This TCR beta chain was identified during a study of T-cell memory formation after mild COVID-19. Constant-segment primers and 5'RACE yielded cDNA libraries for TCR alpha and TCR beta, each carrying sample barcodes and UMIs. One entry per CDR3 protein results from TCRdb running MiXCR on the 5' RACE reads. The sample holds hundreds of thousands of distinct CDR3 sequences, roughly 13% seen once. This CDR3 region has 14 residues. Trimming stripped 1 base from V and 8 bases from J, with 12 bases between. Germline assignment: CDR1 SEHNR and CDR2 FQNEAQ (reference sequence). This chain uses TRBV7-9 with TRBJ2-1; possible D gene TRBD2, 5 bases. Sequencing was done on a sample of PBMCs or a T cell subset sorted from them (not recorded which). This clonotype originated in a young man who had mild COVID-19 (a few samples of this study predate the infection). Cell type and time point are not known. The CDR3 loop is CASSLDRPRDEQFF. The CDR3 bases are TGTGCCAGCAGCTTAGACCGGCCGAGGGATGAGCAGTTCTTC.